This T cell receptor beta chain was retrieved from a study of shared clonotypes between healthy human individuals. Study-wide points: A limitation of the genetic and exposure-history diversity represented arose from few donors.

Of note for this clone: Its antigen is currently unknown.

Germline values: CDR1 SGHRS, CDR2 YFSETQ. Between the trimmed V and J ends, which lost 4 bases and 5 bases, there was a span of 18 bases. This CDR3 has 15 residues. Produced via immunoSEQ multiplex PCR; TCRdb's table is partial and in-frame only. This table has about 380,000 clones, 96% appearing once. V usage is TRBV5-1 and J usage is TRBJ2-5, with D possibly called TRBD1 or TRBD2 (5 bases each). Sequencing was carried out using memory CD8+ T cells sorted from blood. Noted subset: CD45RO+ cells pooled with CCR7-negative TemRA cells. The source of this sequence is a man aged 25-45 years in good health. This chain's CDR3 is CASSLGDPSRETQYF. The CDR3 DNA sequence: TGCGCCAGCAGCCTGGGGGACCCTAGCAGGGAGACCCAGTACTTC.